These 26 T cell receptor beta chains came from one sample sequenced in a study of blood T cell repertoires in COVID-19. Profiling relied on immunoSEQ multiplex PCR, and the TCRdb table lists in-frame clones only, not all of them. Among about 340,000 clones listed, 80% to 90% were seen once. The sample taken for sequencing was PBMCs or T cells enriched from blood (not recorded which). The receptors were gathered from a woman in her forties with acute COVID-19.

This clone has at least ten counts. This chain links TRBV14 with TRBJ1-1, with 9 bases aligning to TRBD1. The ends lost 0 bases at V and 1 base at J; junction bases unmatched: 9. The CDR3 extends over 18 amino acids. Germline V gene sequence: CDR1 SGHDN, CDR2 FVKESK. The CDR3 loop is CASSQEARDRVKNTEAFF. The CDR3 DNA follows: TGTGCCAGCAGCCAAGAAGCCCGGGACAGGGTTAAGAACACTGAAGCTTTCTTT. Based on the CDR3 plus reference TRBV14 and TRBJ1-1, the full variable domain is EAGVTQFPSHSVIEKGQTVTLRCDPISGHDNLYWYRRVMGKEIKFLLHFVKESKQDESGMPNNRFLAERTGGTYSTLKVQPAELEDSGVYFCASSQEARDRVKNTEAFFGQGTRLTVV.

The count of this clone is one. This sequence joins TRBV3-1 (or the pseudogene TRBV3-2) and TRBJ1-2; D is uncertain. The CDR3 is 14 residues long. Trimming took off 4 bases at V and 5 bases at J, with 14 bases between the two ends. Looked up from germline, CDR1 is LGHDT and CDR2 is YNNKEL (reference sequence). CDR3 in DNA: TGTGCCAGCAGCCTGGGAGGTCCCGAGTATGGCTACACCTTC. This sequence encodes CASSLGGPEYGYTF.

This chain's CDR3 is CASSRRVRGRVDYGYTF. Here the CDR3 DNA reads TGTGCCAGCAGCCGACGGGTCAGGGGGCGCGTTGACTATGGCTACACCTTC. This chain joins TRBV6-6 and TRBJ1-2; 8 bases agree with TRBD1. V shed 6 bases and J 3 bases; nucleotides not matched to a gene: 15. Per the germline V gene, CDR1 is MNHNY and CDR2 is SVGAGI (reference sequence). The CDR3 loop spans 17 amino acids.

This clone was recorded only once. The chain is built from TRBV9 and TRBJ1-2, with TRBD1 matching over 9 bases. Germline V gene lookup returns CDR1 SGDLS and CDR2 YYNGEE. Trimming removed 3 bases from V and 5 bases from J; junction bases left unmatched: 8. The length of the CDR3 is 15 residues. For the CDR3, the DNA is TGTGCCAGCAGCGCCCGGGACAGGGACCGATATGGCTACACCTTC. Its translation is CASSARDRDRYGYTF.

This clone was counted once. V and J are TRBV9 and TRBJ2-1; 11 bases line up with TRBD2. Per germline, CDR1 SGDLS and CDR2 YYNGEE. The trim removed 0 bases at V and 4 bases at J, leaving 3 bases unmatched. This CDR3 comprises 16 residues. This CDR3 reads CASSVGSSGGYNEQFF. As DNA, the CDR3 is TGTGCCAGCAGCGTAGGGTCTAGCGGGGGGTACAATGAGCAGTTCTTC. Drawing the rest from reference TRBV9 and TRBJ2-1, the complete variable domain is DSGVTQTPKHLITATGQRVTLRCSPRSGDLSVYWYQQSLDQGLQFLIQYYNGEERAKGNILERFSAQQFPDLHSELNLSSLELGDSALYFCASSVGSSGGYNEQFFGPGTRLTVL.

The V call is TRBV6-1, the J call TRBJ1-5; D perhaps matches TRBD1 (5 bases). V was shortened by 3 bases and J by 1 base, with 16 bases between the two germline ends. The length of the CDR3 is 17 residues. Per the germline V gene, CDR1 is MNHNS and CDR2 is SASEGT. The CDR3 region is CASSDPGGVASNQPQHF. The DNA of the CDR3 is TGTGCCAGCAGTGATCCAGGAGGGGTAGCGAGCAATCAGCCCCAGCATTTT.

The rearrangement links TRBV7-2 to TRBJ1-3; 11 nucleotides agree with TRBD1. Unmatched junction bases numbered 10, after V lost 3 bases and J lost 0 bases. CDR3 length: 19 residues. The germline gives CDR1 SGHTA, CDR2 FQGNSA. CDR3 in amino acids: CASSFRDRGDHVSGNTIYF. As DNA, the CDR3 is TGTGCCAGCAGCTTCAGGGACAGGGGGGACCACGTCTCTGGAAACACCATATATTTT. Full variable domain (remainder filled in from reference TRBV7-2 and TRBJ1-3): GAGVSQSPSNKVTEKGKDVELRCDPISGHTALYWYRQSLGQGLEFLIYFQGNSAPDKSGLPSDRFSAERTGGSVSTLTIQRTQQEDSAVYLCASSFRDRGDHVSGNTIYFGEGSWLTVV.

The DNA for the CDR3 is TGTGCCACCAAAGGGCCGAAAGCGGGTGAGCAGTTCTTC. It specifies CATKGPKAGEQFF. The chain is built from TRBV6-5 and TRBJ2-1, with D tentatively TRBD2 (6 bases). Germline CDR1 and CDR2: MNHEY and SVGAGI. The CDR3 is made up of 13 amino acids. Deletions cut 10 bases from V and 9 bases from J, with 19 bases between.

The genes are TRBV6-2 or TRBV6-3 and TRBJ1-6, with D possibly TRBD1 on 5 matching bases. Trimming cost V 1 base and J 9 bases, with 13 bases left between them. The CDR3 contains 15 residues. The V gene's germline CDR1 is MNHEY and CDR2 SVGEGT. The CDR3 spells CASSYFQGISSPLHF. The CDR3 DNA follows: TGTGCCAGCAGTTACTTCCAGGGTATTTCTTCACCCCTCCACTTT.

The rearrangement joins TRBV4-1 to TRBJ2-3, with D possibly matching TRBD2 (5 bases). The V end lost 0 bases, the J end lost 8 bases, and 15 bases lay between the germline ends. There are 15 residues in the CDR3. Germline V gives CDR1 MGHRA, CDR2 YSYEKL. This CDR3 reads CASSQDRGPASTQYF. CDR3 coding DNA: TGCGCCAGCAGCCAAGATCGGGGTCCTGCTTCTACGCAGTATTTT.

The CDR3 loop is CASSMGQGSSVTGELFF. CDR3 nucleotides: TGTGCCAGCAGCATGGGACAGGGGAGTTCGGTCACCGGGGAGCTGTTTTTT. The chain recombines TRBV5-8 with TRBJ2-2; TRBD1 matches 10 bases. Germline-derived CDR1 and CDR2 are SGHTS and YDEGEE. The ends lost 4 bases at V and 4 bases at J; junction bases unmatched: 10. This CDR3 contains 17 residues.

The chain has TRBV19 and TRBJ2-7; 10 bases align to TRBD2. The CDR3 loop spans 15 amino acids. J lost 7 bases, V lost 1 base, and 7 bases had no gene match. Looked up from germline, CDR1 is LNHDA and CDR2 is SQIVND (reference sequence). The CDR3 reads CASSIGGLAAGEQYF. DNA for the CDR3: TGTGCCAGTAGTATAGGTGGACTAGCGGCCGGGGAGCAGTACTTC.

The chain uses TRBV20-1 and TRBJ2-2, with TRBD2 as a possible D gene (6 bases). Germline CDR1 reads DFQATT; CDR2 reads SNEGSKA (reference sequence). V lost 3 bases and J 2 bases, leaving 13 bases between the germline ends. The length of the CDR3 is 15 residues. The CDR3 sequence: CSASLGGINTGELFF. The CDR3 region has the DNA TGCAGTGCTAGTCTGGGCGGGATTAACACCGGGGAGCTGTTTTTT.

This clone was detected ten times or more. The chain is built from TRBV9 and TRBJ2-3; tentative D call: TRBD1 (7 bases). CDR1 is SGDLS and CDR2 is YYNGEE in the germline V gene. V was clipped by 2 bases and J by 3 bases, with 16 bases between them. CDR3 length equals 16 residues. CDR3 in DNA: TGTGCCAGCAGCGTCTCAGGGGGGCTGGGGACAGATACGCAGTATTTT. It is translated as CASSVSGGLGTDTQYF.

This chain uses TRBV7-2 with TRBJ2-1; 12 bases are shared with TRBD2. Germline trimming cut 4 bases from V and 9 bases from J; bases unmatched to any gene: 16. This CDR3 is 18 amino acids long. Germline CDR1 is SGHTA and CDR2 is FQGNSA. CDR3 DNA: TGTGCCAGCAGCTCAACAGGGGGGACTAGCGGGTTTTTTTCTGAGCAGTTCTTC. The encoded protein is CASSSTGGTSGFFSEQFF.

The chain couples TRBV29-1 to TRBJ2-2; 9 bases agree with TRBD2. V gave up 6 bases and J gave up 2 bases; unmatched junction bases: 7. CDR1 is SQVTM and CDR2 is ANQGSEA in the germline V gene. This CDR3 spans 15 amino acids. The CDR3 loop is CSVGIAGVNTGELFF. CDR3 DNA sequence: TGCAGCGTGGGAATAGCGGGAGTAAACACCGGGGAGCTGTTTTTT.

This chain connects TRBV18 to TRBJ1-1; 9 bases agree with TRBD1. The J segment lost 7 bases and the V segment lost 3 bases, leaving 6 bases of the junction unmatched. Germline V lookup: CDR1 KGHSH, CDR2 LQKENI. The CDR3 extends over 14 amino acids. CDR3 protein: CASSPGTGFSEAFF. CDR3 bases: TGTGCCAGCTCACCCGGGACAGGGTTCAGTGAAGCTTTCTTT.

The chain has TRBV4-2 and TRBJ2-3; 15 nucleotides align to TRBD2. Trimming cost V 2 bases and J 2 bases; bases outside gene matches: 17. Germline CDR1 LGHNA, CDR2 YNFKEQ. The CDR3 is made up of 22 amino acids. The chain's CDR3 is CASSQHMGLAGGNYHITDTQYF. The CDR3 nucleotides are TGTGCCAGCAGCCAACACATGGGACTAGCGGGAGGCAACTACCATATCACAGATACGCAGTATTTT.

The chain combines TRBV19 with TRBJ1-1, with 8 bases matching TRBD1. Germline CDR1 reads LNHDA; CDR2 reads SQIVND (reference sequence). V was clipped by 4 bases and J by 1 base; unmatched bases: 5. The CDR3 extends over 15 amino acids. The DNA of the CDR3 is TGTGCCAGTAGTACTCGGGACAGGTGGAACACTGAAGCTTTCTTT. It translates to CASSTRDRWNTEAFF.

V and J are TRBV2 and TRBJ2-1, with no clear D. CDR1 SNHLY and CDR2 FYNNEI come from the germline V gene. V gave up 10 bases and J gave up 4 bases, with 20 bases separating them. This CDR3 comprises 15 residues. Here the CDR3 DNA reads TGTGCCATTCACCCCTTCCTTAGTGTTTACAATGAGCAGTTCTTC. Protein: CAIHPFLSVYNEQFF.

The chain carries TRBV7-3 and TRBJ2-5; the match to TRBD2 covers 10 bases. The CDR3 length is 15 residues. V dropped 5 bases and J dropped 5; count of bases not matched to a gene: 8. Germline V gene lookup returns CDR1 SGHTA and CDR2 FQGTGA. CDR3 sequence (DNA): TGTGCCAGCAGCCCTCAAGCGGGAGGGAGGGAGACCCAGTACTTC. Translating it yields CASSPQAGGRETQYF.

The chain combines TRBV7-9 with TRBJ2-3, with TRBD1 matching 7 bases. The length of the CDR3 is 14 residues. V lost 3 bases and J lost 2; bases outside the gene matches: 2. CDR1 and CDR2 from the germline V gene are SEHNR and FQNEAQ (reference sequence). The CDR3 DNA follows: TGTGCCAGCAGCTTCGACAGGGACACAGATACGCAGTATTTT. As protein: CASSFDRDTDTQYF.

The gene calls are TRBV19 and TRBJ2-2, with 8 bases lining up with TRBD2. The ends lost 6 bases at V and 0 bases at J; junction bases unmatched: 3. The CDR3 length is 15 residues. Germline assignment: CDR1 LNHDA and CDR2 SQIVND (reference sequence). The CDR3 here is CASSVLAANTGELFF. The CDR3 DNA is TGTGCCAGTAGCGTACTAGCGGCGAACACCGGGGAGCTGTTTTTT.

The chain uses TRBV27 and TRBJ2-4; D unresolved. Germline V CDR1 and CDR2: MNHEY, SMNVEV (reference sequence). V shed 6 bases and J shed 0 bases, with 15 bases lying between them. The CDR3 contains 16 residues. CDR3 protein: CASRSNQNLAKNIQYF. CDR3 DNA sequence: TGTGCCAGCAGGAGCAACCAAAATTTAGCCAAAAACATTCAGTACTTC.

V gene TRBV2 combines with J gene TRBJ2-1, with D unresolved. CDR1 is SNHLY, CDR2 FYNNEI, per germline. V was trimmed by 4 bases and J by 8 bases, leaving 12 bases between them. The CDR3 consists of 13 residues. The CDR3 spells CASSGGVVDEQFF. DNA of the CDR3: TGTGCCAGCAGTGGTGGAGTTGTAGATGAGCAGTTCTTC.

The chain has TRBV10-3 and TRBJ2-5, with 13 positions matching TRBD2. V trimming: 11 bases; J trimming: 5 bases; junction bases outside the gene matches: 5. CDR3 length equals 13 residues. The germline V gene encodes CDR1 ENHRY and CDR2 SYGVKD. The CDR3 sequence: CAVGLAGAETQYF. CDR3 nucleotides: TGTGCCGTTGGACTAGCGGGGGCCGAGACCCAGTACTTC.